A single sample is the source of the 8 T cell receptor beta chains below, sequenced in a study of post-analysis software for immune sequencing data. These receptors lack a known antigen. Study-level findings and limits: Four to six TRBV segments were more frequent in patients than controls; TRBV5-6, TRBV5-1 and TRBV20-1 belonged to this group.

Tagging with unique molecular identifiers was a feature of the TCR beta cDNA libraries. TCRdb recomputed calls from the PCR reads with MiXCR, one row per CDR3 protein. This repertoire shows more than 500,000 distinct CDR3 sequences, 34% found once; its top ten account for under 7%. Sequenced: blood. The receptors shown here come from a girl younger than 18 with multiple sclerosis.

This clonotype was detected a few times. V is TRBV2 and J is TRBJ2-3; 10 bases map to TRBD1. This CDR3 has 15 residues. J was trimmed by 5 bases and V by 3 bases; bases with no gene match: 5. CDR1 SNHLY and CDR2 FYNNEI come from the germline V gene. CDR3 coding DNA: TGTGCCAGCAGTGAGGACAGGGGGAGAGGAGATACGCAGTATTTT. This codes for CASSEDRGRGDTQYF.

The genes are TRBV6-1 and TRBJ1-1; no reliable D call. This CDR3 has 11 amino acids. CDR1 and CDR2 from the germline V gene are MNHNS and SASEGT. CDR3 coding DNA: TGTAAGGCGGCGATGAACACTGAAGCTTTCTTT. The encoded protein is CKAAMNTEAFF.

This clonotype was counted between two and nine times. CDR3 DNA sequence: TGTGCCAGCAGTGAGGGGACAGGGGGATCCTATGGCTACACCTTC. Its translation is CASSEGTGGSYGYTF. The V call is TRBV6-1, the J call TRBJ1-2; 11 bases are shared with TRBD1. J was trimmed by 4 bases and V by 3 bases; bases with no gene match: 4. Germline-derived CDR1 and CDR2 are MNHNS and SASEGT. The CDR3 runs to 15 residues.

The chain carries TRBV6-1 and TRBJ2-3; D not resolved. V shed 2 bases and J shed 12 bases, with 9 bases lying between them. CDR3 length: 11 amino acids. The germline V gene has CDR1 MNHNS and CDR2 SASEGT. DNA for the CDR3: TGTGCCAGCAGTGAACCCAGCAGTCAGTATTTT. It encodes CASSEPSSQYF.

This clonotype appeared a few times. The chain is built from TRBV9 and TRBJ1-2; no firm D call. Germline V CDR1 and CDR2: SGDLS, YYNGEE. V was trimmed by 10 bases and J by 4 bases, leaving 11 bases between them. The CDR3 consists of 11 residues. In DNA form, the CDR3 reads TGTGCCCGTACGCAGGCCTATGGCTACACCTTC. It is translated as CARTQAYGYTF. The full variable domain, its missing parts supplied by reference TRBV9 and TRBJ1-2, is DSGVTQTPKHLITATGQRVTLRCSPRSGDLSVYWYQQSLDQGLQFLIQYYNGEERAKGNILERFSAQQFPDLHSELNLSSLELGDSALYFCARTQAYGYTFGSGTRLTVV.

This clonotype was seen many times. The chain recombines TRBV20-1 with TRBJ1-2; D uncertain. This CDR3 has 15 residues. The germline V gene encodes CDR1 DFQATT and CDR2 SNEGSKA (reference sequence). CDR3 coding DNA: TGCAGGCTAACACAGAGCCCCTTAGTGAGCTATGGCTACACCTTC. Translating it yields CRLTQSPLVSYGYTF.

The chain uses TRBV27 and TRBJ1-6; D remains ambiguous. V was cut by 5 bases and J by 5 bases, with 10 bases left in between. The CDR3 contains 14 residues. Looked up from germline, CDR1 is MNHEY and CDR2 is SMNVEV (reference sequence). Here the CDR3 DNA reads TGTGCCAGCAGTCCTAGGGTTAATAATTCACCCCTCCACTTT. It translates to CASSPRVNNSPLHF.

The gene calls are TRBV20-1 and TRBJ1-1, with no clear D. CDR1 and CDR2 from the germline V gene are DFQATT and SNEGSKA (reference sequence). CDR3 length equals 12 residues. V lost 5 bases and J 3 bases, leaving 10 bases between the germline ends. The CDR3 bases are TGCAGTGCTGTAGACCGATACACTGAAGCTTTCTTT. Translating it yields CSAVDRYTEAFF.